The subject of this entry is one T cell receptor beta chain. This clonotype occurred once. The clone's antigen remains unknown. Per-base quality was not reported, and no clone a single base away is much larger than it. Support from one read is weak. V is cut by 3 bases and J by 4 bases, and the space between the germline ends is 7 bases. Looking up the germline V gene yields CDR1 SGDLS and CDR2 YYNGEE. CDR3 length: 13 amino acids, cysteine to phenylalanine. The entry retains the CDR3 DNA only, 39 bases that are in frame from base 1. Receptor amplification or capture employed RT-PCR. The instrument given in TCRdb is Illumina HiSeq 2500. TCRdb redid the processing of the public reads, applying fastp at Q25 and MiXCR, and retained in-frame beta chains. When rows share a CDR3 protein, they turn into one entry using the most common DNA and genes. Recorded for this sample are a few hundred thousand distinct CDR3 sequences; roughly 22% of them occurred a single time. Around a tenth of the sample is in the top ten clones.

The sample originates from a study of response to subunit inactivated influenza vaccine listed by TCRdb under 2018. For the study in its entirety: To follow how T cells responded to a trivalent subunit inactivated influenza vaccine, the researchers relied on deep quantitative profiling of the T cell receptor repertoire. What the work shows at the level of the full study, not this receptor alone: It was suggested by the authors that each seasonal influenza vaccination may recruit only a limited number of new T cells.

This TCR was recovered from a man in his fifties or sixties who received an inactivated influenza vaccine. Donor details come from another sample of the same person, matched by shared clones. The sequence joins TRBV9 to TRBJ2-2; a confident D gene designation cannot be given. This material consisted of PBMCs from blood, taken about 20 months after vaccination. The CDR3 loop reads CASSALGTGELFF. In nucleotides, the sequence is TGTGCCAGCAGCGCGCTGGGCACCGGGGAGCTGTTTTTT.